These T cell receptor beta chains were read from a single sample in a study of human T cells and chemical hapten exposure. TCRdb ran MiXCR on the RACE reads and lists one entry per CDR3 protein. Here the sample spans approximately 260,000 distinct CDR3 sequences, over 8% being singletons. The sample in question was whole blood, obtained in connection with sensitization to the hapten diphenylcyclopropenone (DPC). The receptor set was obtained from a woman in her thirties or forties with alopecia areata. Some clones in this sample may be carry-over from other donors' samples. The CDR3 runs from the conserved cysteine through the conserved F or W. The D gene is left open where the match is weak. Clone sizes are given selectively: once, few, many, or a class where the clone is expanded.

size | D | J | V | DNA | CDR3
. | TRBD2 | TRBJ2-7 | TRBV6-5 | TGTGCCAGCAGTTTCCAGGCGGGGACTAACTACGAGCAGTACTTC | CASSFQAGTNYEQYF
few | . | TRBJ1-2 | TRBV12-3/TRBV12-4 | TGTGCCAGCAGTTTCGTGTCAGATGGCTACACCTTC | CASSFVSDGYTF
. | TRBD1 | TRBJ2-6 | TRBV19 | TGTGCCAGTAGCGTCCGGGACAGGACCTCTGGGGCCAACGTCCTGACTTTC | CASSVRDRTSGANVLTF
. | . | TRBJ2-1 | TRBV9 | TGTGCCAGCAGTCCCGGCGGGAACCCCAGTAGTGAGCAGTTCTTC | CASSPGGNPSSEQFF
few | . | TRBJ1-5 | TRBV6-6 | TGTGCCAGCATATCGGACCTAATCGAGCCCCAGCATTTT | CASISDLIEPQHF
many | TRBD1 | TRBJ2-7 | TRBV10-3 | TGTGCCATCAGTGCCCGTATACCGGGACAGGGAGATTGGGAGCAGTACTTC | CAISARIPGQGDWEQYF
few | . | TRBJ2-7 | TRBV29-1 | TGCAGCGTTTGGGATGGCGGAGAGATGTACTTC | CSVWDGGEMYF
few | TRBD2 | TRBJ2-2 | TRBV5-1 | TGCGCCAGCAGCCCAATGACTAGCGGGAGGACCGGGGAGCTGTTTTTT | CASSPMTSGRTGELFF
. | . | TRBJ2-7 | TRBV12-3/TRBV12-4 | TGTGCCAGCAGTTTGTACTCGTCAACCTACGAGCAGTACTTC | CASSLYSSTYEQYF
many | . | TRBJ1-5 | TRBV6-2/TRBV6-3 | TGTGCCAGCAGCCCCCGGGAGGCTTATAGCAATCAGCCCCAGCATTTT | CASSPREAYSNQPQHF
few | . | TRBJ2-2 | TRBV9 | TGTGCCAGCAGCGTAGCCCCCGGGACGAGTACCGGGGAGCTGTTTTTT | CASSVAPGTSTGELFF
few | . | TRBJ2-7 | TRBV29-1 | TGCAGCGTTGAAGATCAGAGGCATTTTTACGAGCAGTACTTC | CSVEDQRHFYEQYF
. | . | TRBJ2-5 | TRBV7-9 | TGTGCCAGCAGCCCTACAGGGACCGGAGAGACCCAGTACTTC | CASSPTGTGETQYF
. | TRBD2 | TRBJ2-3 | TRBV5-1 | TGCGCCAGCAGCTTTGCTAGCGGGAGTTCGGCAGATACGCAGTATTTT | CASSFASGSSADTQYF
few | . | TRBJ2-2 | TRBV7-9 | TGTGCCTCACAAGGAACTGAGATGACCGGGGAGCTGTTTTTT | CASQGTEMTGELFF
. | TRBD2 | TRBJ2-1 | TRBV2 | TGTGCCACCAGTAGAATAACTAGCGGGAGTTTGAACGATGAGCAGTTCTTC | CATSRITSGSLNDEQFF
few | . | TRBJ2-7 | TRBV24-1 | TGTGCCACCAGTGATCCGGGACACCCCGAGCAGTACTTC | CATSDPGHPEQYF
few | . | TRBJ2-7 | TRBV4-1 | TGCGCCAGTTCGCGGTGGGTTGGAGGCGCCGAGCAGTACTTC | CASSRWVGGAEQYF
few | . | TRBJ1-3 | TRBV12-3/TRBV12-4 | TGTGCCAGCAGTTTGGCAGGCGGGCTTGGAAACACCATATATTTT | CASSLAGGLGNTIYF
. | . | TRBJ2-7 | TRBV20-1 | TGCAGTGCTAGAGCCGGCGTCGCAGGCTACGAGCAGTACTTC | CSARAGVAGYEQYF
many | TRBD2 | TRBJ2-3 | TRBV24-1 | TGTGCCACCAGTGATCGGCGGGAGGGCCCCACAGATACGCAGTATTTT | CATSDRREGPTDTQYF
. | . | TRBJ2-2 | TRBV24-1 | TGTGCCACCAGTGATAACGTGGGTAGGACCGGGGAGCTGTTTTTT | CATSDNVGRTGELFF
. | . | TRBJ1-1 | TRBV20-1 | TGCAGTGCTAGAGATTTCAGGGAAGCTTTCTTT | CSARDFREAFF
many | TRBD1 | TRBJ1-6 | TRBV10-3 | TGTGCCATCAGGGGACAGTTAAATTCACCCCTCCACTTT | CAIRGQLNSPLHF
few | TRBD1 | TRBJ1-1 | TRBV4-3 | TGCGCCAGCAGCCAAGGAAGACAGGGGAAGGCTGAAGCTTTCTTT | CASSQGRQGKAEAFF
many | . | TRBJ2-2 | TRBV6-1 | TGTGCCAGCAAGACGATGGGGGGAACCGGGGAGCTGTTTTTT | CASKTMGGTGELFF
few | TRBD1 | TRBJ2-3 | TRBV29-1 | TGCAGCGTCGCCAAGGCGGGACAGGAAACAGATACGCAGTATTTT | CSVAKAGQETDTQYF
many | . | TRBJ2-3 | TRBV6-2/TRBV6-3 | TGTGCCAGCAGGCTAGCGAGTAGCACAGATACGCAGTATTTT | CASRLASSTDTQYF
few | TRBD1 | TRBJ2-1 | TRBV12-5 | TGTGCTAGTGGTTCTTCAGGGGGCAGGAATGAGCAGTTCTTC | CASGSSGGRNEQFF
. | . | TRBJ2-1 | TRBV7-8 | TGTGCCACCGCAGGGGTGGGGGAGCAGTTCTTC | CATAGVGEQFF
few | . | TRBJ1-4 | TRBV7-2 | TGTGCCAGCACCGGACAGCCCAGTAATGAAAAACTGTTTTTT | CASTGQPSNEKLFF
. | TRBD1 | TRBJ1-2 | TRBV20-1 | TGCAGTGCCGGGACAGTTTACTATGGCTACACCTTC | CSAGTVYYGYTF
few | . | TRBJ1-2 | TRBV7-8 | TGTGCCAGCAGCTTATCCCGGGCCCCTGGCGGGAGCTATGGCTACACCTTC | CASSLSRAPGGSYGYTF
once | . | TRBJ1-5 | TRBV12-3/TRBV12-4 | TGTGCCAGCAGTTTCAGGGCGGAAGGCAATCAGCCCCACCATTTT | CASSFRAEGNQPHHF
. | . | TRBJ1-1 | TRBV28 | TGTGCCAGCAGTCCGATAATGAACACTGAAGCTTTCTTT | CASSPIMNTEAFF
few | TRBD2 | TRBJ2-3 | TRBV24-1 | TGTGCCACCAGTGATCGGAGGACTAGCGGGACTATCAGCACAGATACGCAGTATTTT | CATSDRRTSGTISTDTQYF
. | . | TRBJ2-1 | TRBV7-2 | TGTGCCAGCAGCCCCCTTGCCCAGTACAATGAGCAGTTCTTC | CASSPLAQYNEQFF
few | . | TRBJ2-5 | TRBV29-1 | TGCAGCGTTGAAGTAACGGTGACCCAGTACTTC | CSVEVTVTQYF
. | TRBD1 | TRBJ1-5 | TRBV2 | TGTGCCAGCAAGGGGACAGGGAGGGTGTCGCAGCCCCAGCATTTT | CASKGTGRVSQPQHF
few | . | TRBJ2-4 | TRBV6-6 | TGTGCCAGCAGAGTGCAGGGGGCCAAAAACATTCAGTACTTC | CASRVQGAKNIQYF
few | . | TRBJ2-3 | TRBV24-1 | TGTGCCACCAGTGATTCACAGGGTGGCGGGAGAGGAGATACGCAGTATTTT | CATSDSQGGGRGDTQYF
. | . | TRBJ1-1 | TRBV5-5 | TGTGCCAGCAGCTTCGGTGTGGACACTGAAGCTTTCTTT | CASSFGVDTEAFF
few | . | TRBJ1-3 | TRBV6-5 | TGTGCCAGCAGTTACTCCCGGGGGGTTGGAAACACCATATATTTT | CASSYSRGVGNTIYF
few | . | TRBJ2-5 | TRBV24-1 | TGTGCCACGGAGGACACTCAAGAGACCCAGTACTTC | CATEDTQETQYF
many | . | TRBJ2-7 | TRBV5-5 | TGTGCCAGCACGCTCCCGCAGGGGCCCTACGAGCAGTACTTC | CASTLPQGPYEQYF
. | TRBD1 | TRBJ1-5 | TRBV12-3/TRBV12-4 | TGTGCCAGCAGTTTAGAGGGGACAGGGGGGAATCAGCCCCAGCATTTT | CASSLEGTGGNQPQHF
few | . | TRBJ2-3 | TRBV4-1 | TGCGCCAGCAGCCAAGTTTTGGGCCGGGACCAGGCAGATACGCAGTATTTT | CASSQVLGRDQADTQYF
. | . | TRBJ2-7 | TRBV7-2 | TGTGCCAGCAGCTTCAGGAGAGGCGGGTACGAGCAGTACTTC | CASSFRRGGYEQYF
few | . | TRBJ1-2 | TRBV2 | TGTGCCAGCGGGGCCGAAGGAGGTGGCTACACCTTC | CASGAEGGGYTF
. | . | TRBJ2-3 | TRBV18 | TGTGCCAGCTCACCGACGTCGAATCTCCGAAATACGCAGTATTTT | CASSPTSNLRNTQYF
many | TRBD2 | TRBJ2-1 | TRBV4-2 | TGTGCCAGCAGCACTCGGGACGCGGGAGGCTTAGATGAGCAGTTCTTC | CASSTRDAGGLDEQFF
few | TRBD2 | TRBJ2-6 | TRBV4-3 | TGCGCCAGCAGCCGAGAGACACGGGAGGGGTACGGGGCCAACGTCCTGACTTTC | CASSRETREGYGANVLTF
. | TRBD1 | TRBJ1-2 | TRBV2 | TGTGCCAGCAGTGGTTCAACAGGGGAAGACTATGGCTACACCTTC | CASSGSTGEDYGYTF
. | . | TRBJ2-7 | TRBV6-2/TRBV6-3 | TGTGCCAGCAGTACAATGGGACCGCTCACCGAGCAGTACTTC | CASSTMGPLTEQYF
. | . | TRBJ2-7 | TRBV12-3/TRBV12-4 | TGTGCCAGCAGTCCAGGGAGGTCACCTTACTTCGAGCAGTACTTC | CASSPGRSPYFEQYF